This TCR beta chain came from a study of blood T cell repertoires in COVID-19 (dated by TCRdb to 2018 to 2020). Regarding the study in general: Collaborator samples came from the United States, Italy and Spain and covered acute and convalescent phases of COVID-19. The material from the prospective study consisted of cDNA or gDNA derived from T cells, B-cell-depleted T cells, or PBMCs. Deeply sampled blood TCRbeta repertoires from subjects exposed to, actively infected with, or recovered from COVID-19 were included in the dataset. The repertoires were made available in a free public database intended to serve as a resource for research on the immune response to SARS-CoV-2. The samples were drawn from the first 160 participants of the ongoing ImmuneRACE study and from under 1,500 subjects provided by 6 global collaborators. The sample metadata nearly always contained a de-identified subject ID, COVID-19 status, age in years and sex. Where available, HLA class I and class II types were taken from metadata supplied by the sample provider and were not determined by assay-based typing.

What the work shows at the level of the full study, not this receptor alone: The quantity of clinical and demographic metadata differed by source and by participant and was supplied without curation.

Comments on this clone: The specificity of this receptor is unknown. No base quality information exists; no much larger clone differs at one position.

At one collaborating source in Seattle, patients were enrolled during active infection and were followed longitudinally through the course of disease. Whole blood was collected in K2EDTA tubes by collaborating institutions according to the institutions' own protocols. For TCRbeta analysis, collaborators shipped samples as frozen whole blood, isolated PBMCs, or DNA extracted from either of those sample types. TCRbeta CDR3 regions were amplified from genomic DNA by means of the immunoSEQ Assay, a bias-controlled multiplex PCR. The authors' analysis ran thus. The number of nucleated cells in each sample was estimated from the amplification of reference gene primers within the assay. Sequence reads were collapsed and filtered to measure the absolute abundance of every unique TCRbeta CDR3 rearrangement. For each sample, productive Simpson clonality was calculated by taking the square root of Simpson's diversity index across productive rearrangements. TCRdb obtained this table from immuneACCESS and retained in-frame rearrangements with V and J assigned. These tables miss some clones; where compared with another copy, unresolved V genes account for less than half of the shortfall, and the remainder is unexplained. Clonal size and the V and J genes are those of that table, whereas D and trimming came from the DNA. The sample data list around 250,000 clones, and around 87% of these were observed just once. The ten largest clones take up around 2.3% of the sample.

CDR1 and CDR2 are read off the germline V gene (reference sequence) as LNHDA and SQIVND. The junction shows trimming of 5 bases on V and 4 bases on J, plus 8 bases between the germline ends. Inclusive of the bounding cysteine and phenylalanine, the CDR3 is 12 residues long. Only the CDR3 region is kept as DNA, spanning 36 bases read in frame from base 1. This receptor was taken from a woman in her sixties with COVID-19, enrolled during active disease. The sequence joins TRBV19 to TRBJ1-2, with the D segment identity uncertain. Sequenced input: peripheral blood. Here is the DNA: TGTGCCAGTAGTGGGCATCGCTATGGCTACACCTTC. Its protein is CASSGHRYGYTF.